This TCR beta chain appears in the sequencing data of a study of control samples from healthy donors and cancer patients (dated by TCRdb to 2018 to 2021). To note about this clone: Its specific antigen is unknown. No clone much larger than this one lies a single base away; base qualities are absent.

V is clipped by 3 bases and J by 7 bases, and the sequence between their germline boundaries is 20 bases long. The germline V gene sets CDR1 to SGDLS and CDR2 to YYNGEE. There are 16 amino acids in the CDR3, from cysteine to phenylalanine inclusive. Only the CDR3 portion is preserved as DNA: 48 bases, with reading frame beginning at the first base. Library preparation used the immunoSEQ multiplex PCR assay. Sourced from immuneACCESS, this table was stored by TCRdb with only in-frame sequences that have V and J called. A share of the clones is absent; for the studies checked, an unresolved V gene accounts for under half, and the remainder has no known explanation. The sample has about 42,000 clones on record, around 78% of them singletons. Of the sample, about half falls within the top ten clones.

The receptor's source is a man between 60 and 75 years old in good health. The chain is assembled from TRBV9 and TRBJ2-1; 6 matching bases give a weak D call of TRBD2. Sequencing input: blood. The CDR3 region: CASSEKGRGIGNEQFF. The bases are TGTGCCAGCAGCGAGAAGGGTCGCGGGATCGGGAATGAGCAGTTCTTC.